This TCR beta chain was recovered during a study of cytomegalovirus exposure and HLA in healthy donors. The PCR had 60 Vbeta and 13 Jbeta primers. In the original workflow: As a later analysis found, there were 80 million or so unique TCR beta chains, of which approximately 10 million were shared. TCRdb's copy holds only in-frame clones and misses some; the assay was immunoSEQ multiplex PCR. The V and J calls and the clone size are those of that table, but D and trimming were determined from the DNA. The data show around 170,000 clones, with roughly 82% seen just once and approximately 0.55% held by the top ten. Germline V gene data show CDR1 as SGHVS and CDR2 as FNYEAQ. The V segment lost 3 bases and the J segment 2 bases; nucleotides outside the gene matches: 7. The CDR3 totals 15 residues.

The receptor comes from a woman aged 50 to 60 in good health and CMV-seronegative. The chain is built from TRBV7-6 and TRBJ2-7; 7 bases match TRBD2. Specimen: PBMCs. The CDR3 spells CASSFSGGLTYEQYF. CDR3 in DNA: TGTGCCAGCAGCTTTTCGGGGGGACTAACCTACGAGCAGTACTTC.